This TCR beta chain was observed in a study of blood T cell repertoires in COVID-19. The V end lost 0 bases, the J end lost 5 bases, and 7 bases lay between the germline ends. The CDR3 runs 13 residues. The V gene's germline CDR1 is MGHRA and CDR2 YSYEKL. Only in-frame clones appear in the TCRdb table, and some are missing; sequencing was by immunoSEQ multiplex PCR. The sample lists 300,000 to 400,000 clones; 88% were seen once. V gene TRBV4-1 combines with J gene TRBJ1-2, with D unresolved. The origin of this receptor is a woman between 18 and 30 years old who had recovered from COVID-19. The specimen sequenced was PBMCs or T cells enriched from blood (not recorded which). The chain's CDR3 is CASSQDSTYGYTF. The CDR3 DNA sequence: TGCGCCAGCAGCCAAGATAGCACTTATGGCTACACCTTC.